These 15 T cell receptor beta chains came from one sample sequenced in a study of blood T cell repertoires in COVID-19. Using immunoSEQ multiplex PCR, the repertoire was profiled, and TCRdb retains in-frame clones only, with some absent. The sample has fewer than 450,000 clones, 85% to 90% seen once. The sequencing sample was made of PBMCs or T cells enriched from blood (not recorded which). The receptors originated from a woman younger than 30 who had recovered from COVID-19.

This clone was detected only a few times. The V call is TRBV7-9, the J call TRBJ1-2, with D possibly being TRBD1 (6 bases). CDR1 is SEHNR and CDR2 is FQNEAQ in the germline V gene (reference sequence). Trimming cost V 4 bases and J 4 bases, with 16 bases left between them. The CDR3 consists of 15 residues. The CDR3 coding sequence is TGTGCCAGCAGCTCCTCCTACAGGGAGAGCTATGGCTACACCTTC. Its translation is CASSSSYRESYGYTF.

The chain links TRBV12-1 to TRBJ1-2; no DNA check was done on the table's D call, TRBD1. TRBV12-1 is a listed pseudogene. The CDR3 contains 16 residues. The DNA for the CDR3 is TGTGCCAGCAGCTGCCGGGACACCCACCTTAACTATGGCTACACCTTC. Protein: CASSCRDTHLNYGYTF.

J is TRBJ1-4 and V is TRBV7-9; D gene ambiguous. V was trimmed by 3 bases and J by 8 bases, leaving 19 bases between them. This CDR3 spans 16 amino acids. CDR1 SEHNR and CDR2 FQNEAQ come from the germline V gene (reference sequence). The CDR3 protein is CASSFPAGGNGEKLFF. CDR3 nucleotide sequence: TGTGCCAGCAGCTTCCCAGCTGGCGGAAATGGGGAAAAACTGTTTTTT.

The chain combines TRBV18 with TRBJ1-1; no firm D call. Germline CDR1 is KGHSH and CDR2 is LQKENI. V lost 3 bases and J lost 5, with 10 bases in between. The CDR3 sequence is 13 residues long. As DNA, the CDR3 is TGTGCCAGCTCACCGCCTGCGGGGACTGAAGCTTTCTTT. This gives the protein CASSPPAGTEAFF.

The chain carries TRBV9 and TRBJ2-7; 11 nucleotides agree with TRBD1. Germline assignment: CDR1 SGDLS and CDR2 YYNGEE. V trimming: 5 bases; J trimming: 5 bases; junction bases outside the gene matches: 9. The CDR3 has 15 residues. CDR3 sequence: CASSLGQGANNEQYF. The CDR3 bases are TGTGCCAGCAGTCTTGGACAGGGGGCTAACAACGAGCAGTACTTC.

This clone was counted once. The V and J genes are TRBV7-9 and TRBJ1-1, with TRBD1 identical over 8 bases. The CDR3 extends over 15 amino acids. The germline V gene encodes CDR1 SEHNR and CDR2 FQNEAQ (reference sequence). Trimming removed 1 base from V and 6 bases from J; junction bases left unmatched: 7. CDR3 DNA sequence: TGTGCCAGCAGCTTAGGACAGGGGACGTGGTCTGAAGCTTTCTTT. This codes for CASSLGQGTWSEAFF.

The DNA of the CDR3 is TGTGCCTGGAGTAGGGAGCTAAAGAACACTGAAGCTTTCTTT. Its translation is CAWSRELKNTEAFF. This chain connects TRBV30 to TRBJ1-1; no clear D. The germline CDR1 and CDR2 sequences are GTSNPN and SVGIG (reference sequence). Trimming removed 2 bases at V and 1 base at J, with 11 bases between. This CDR3 region has 14 residues.

This sequence joins TRBV5-1 and TRBJ2-7; 8 nucleotides align to TRBD1. V trimming: 3 bases; J trimming: 3 bases; junction bases outside the gene matches: 5. The CDR3 is 14 amino acids. Germline V gives CDR1 SGHRS, CDR2 YFSETQ. CDR3 bases: TGCGCCAGCAGCTCCCAACAGGGGGGCTACGAGCAGTACTTC. Amino acid sequence: CASSSQQGGYEQYF. Full variable domain (remainder filled in from reference TRBV5-1 and TRBJ2-7): KAGVTQTPRYLIKTRGQQVTLSCSPISGHRSVSWYQQTPGQGLQFLFEYFSETQRNKGNFPGRFSGRQFSNSRSEMNVSTLELGDSALYLCASSSQQGGYEQYFGPGTRLTVT.

The chain couples TRBV9 to TRBJ2-3; D is uncertain. Trimming left V 4 bases short and J 2 bases short, with 8 bases between. CDR1 and CDR2 (germline): SGDLS, YYNGEE. The CDR3 spans 13 residues. CDR3 nucleotides: TGTGCCAGCAGCTCCCGACTCACAGATACGCAGTATTTT. Its translation: CASSSRLTDTQYF.

This clone showed up just once. The rearrangement uses TRBV27 and TRBJ2-7; TRBD1 aligns across 10 bases. The CDR3 loop spans 15 amino acids. The V and J ends lost 5 bases and 4 bases, in that order; junction bases with no gene match: 8. Germline V gives CDR1 MNHEY, CDR2 SMNVEV (reference sequence). Here the CDR3 DNA reads TGTGCCAGCAGTCCGTCGACAGGGGGCAGATACGAGCAGTACTTC. Translated, it gives CASSPSTGGRYEQYF.

For the CDR3, the DNA is TGTGCCAGCAGCGTCGGGACAAATGAAGCTTTCTTT. Translation gives CASSVGTNEAFF. V is TRBV2 and J is TRBJ1-1; D is possibly TRBD1 (6 bases). Trimming took off 6 bases at V and 7 bases at J, with 12 bases between the two ends. The CDR3 extends over 12 amino acids. CDR1 is SNHLY and CDR2 is FYNNEI in the germline V gene.

The chain combines TRBV10-1 with TRBJ1-4, with 8 nucleotides matching TRBD1. Germline CDR1 is WNHNN and CDR2 is SYGVQD (reference sequence). This CDR3 has 14 residues. With V trimmed by 2 bases and J by 5 bases, 1 base remained unmatched. The CDR3 region is CASSEDRGNEKLFF. The DNA for the CDR3 is TGCGCCAGCAGTGAGGACAGGGGAAATGAAAAACTGTTTTTT.

The chain employs TRBV9 and TRBJ2-2; 10 nucleotides agree with TRBD2. Germline CDR1 and CDR2: SGDLS and YYNGEE. Trimming took 0 bases from V and 2 from J; bases not matched to a gene: 4. The CDR3 covers 17 residues. The DNA for the CDR3 is TGTGCCAGCAGCGTAGTGGCTAGCGGGGGAAACACCGGGGAGCTGTTTTTT. Protein: CASSVVASGGNTGELFF. The variable domain in full, completed from reference TRBV9 and TRBJ2-2, reads DSGVTQTPKHLITATGQRVTLRCSPRSGDLSVYWYQQSLDQGLQFLIQYYNGEERAKGNILERFSAQQFPDLHSELNLSSLELGDSALYFCASSVVASGGNTGELFFGEGSRLTVL.

The genes are TRBV12-3 or TRBV12-4 and TRBJ1-1; no definite D call. This CDR3 has 12 amino acids. V lost 5 bases to trimming and J lost 8 bases, with 12 bases between them. The CDR3 reads CASSQSLIEAFF. The CDR3 DNA reads as TGTGCCAGCAGTCAAAGCTTAATCGAAGCTTTCTTT.

The rearrangement links TRBV29-1 to TRBJ2-7, with TRBD1 identical over 12 bases. This CDR3 region has 14 residues. Germline CDR1 SQVTM, CDR2 ANQGSEA. The J segment lost 4 bases and the V segment lost 4 bases, leaving 5 bases of the junction unmatched. CDR3 protein: CSVGGTGGLYEQYF. The CDR3 region has the DNA TGCAGCGTTGGGGGGACAGGGGGCTTATACGAGCAGTACTTC.